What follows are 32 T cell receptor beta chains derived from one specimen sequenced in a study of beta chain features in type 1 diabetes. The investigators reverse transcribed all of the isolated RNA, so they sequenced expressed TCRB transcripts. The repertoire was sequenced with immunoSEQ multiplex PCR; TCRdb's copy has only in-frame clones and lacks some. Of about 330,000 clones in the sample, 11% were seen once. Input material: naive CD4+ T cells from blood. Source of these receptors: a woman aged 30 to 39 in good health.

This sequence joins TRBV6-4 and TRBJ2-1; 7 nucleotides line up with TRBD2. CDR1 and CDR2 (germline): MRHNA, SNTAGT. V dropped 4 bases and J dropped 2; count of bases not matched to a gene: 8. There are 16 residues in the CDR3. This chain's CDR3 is CASSALGGSTYNEQFF. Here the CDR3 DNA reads TGTGCCAGCAGTGCTTTGGGCGGGAGTACCTACAATGAGCAGTTCTTC.

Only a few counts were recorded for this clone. The CDR3 nucleotides read TGTGCCAGCAGTCACGAGCAGGGCTTATCCTACGAGCAGTACTTC. Amino acids: CASSHEQGLSYEQYF. V is TRBV7-9 and J is TRBJ2-7; TRBD1 is a possible D gene (5 bases). V was trimmed by 6 bases and J by 1 base, leaving 16 bases between them. CDR1 is SEHNR, CDR2 FQNEAQ, per germline (reference sequence). The CDR3 is 15 amino acids.

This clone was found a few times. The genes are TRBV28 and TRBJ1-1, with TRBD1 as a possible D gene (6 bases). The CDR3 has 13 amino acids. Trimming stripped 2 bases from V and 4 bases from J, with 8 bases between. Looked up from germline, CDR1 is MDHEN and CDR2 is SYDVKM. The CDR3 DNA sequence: TGTGCCAGCAGTTTAGTGGGGGCCACTGAAGCTTTCTTT. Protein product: CASSLVGATEAFF.

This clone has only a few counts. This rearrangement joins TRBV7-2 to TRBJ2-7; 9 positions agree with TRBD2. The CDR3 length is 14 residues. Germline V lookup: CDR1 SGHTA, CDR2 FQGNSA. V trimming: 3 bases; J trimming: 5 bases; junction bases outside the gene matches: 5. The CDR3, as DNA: TGTGCCAGCAGCTTTGTTAGCGGGAGTAACGAGCAGTACTTC. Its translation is CASSFVSGSNEQYF. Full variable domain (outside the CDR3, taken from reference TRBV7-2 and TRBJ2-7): GAGVSQSPSNKVTEKGKDVELRCDPISGHTALYWYRQSLGQGLEFLIYFQGNSAPDKSGLPSDRFSAERTGGSVSTLTIQRTQQEDSAVYLCASSFVSGSNEQYFGPGTRLTVT.

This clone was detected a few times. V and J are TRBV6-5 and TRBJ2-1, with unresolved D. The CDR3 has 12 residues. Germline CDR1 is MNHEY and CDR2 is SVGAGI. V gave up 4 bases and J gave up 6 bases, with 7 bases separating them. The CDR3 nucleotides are TGTGCCAGCAGTTCAGTGCCCAATGAGCAGTTCTTC. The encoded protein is CASSSVPNEQFF.

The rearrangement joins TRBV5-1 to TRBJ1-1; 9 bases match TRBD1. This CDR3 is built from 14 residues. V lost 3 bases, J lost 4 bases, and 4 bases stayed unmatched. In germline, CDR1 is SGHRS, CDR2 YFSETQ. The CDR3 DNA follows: TGCGCCAGCAGCTCCCGGGACAGGGTCACTGAAGCTTTCTTT. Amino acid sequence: CASSSRDRVTEAFF.

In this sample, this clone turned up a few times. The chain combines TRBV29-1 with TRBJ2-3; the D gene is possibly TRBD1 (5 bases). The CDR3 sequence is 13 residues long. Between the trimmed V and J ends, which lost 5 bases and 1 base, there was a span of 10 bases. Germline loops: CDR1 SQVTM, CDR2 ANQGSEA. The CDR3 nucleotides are TGCAGCGTTCTCATGACAGGCACAGATACGCAGTATTTT. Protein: CSVLMTGTDTQYF.

CDR3 region: CASSVVRGLGGRYGYTF. The CDR3 DNA reads TGTGCCAGCAGCGTAGTTAGGGGCCTTGGGGGGAGGTATGGCTACACCTTC. This rearrangement joins TRBV28 to TRBJ1-2, with D possibly matching TRBD1 (5 bases). Germline assignment: CDR1 MDHEN and CDR2 SYDVKM. The CDR3 is 17 residues long. V was shortened by 6 bases and J by 5 bases, with 25 bases between the two germline ends.

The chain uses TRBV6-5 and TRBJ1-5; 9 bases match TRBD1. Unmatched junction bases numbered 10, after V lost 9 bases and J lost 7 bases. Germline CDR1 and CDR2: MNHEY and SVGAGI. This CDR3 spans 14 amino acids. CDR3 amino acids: CASQRDRGRQPQHF. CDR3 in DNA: TGTGCCAGTCAAAGAGACAGGGGGAGGCAGCCCCAGCATTTT.

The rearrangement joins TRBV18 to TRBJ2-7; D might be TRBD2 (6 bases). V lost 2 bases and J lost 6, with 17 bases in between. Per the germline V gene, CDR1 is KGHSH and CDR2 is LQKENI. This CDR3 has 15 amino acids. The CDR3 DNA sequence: TGTGCCAGCTCACCAATTCCCAACGGGAGCGGCGAGCAGTACTTC. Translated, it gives CASSPIPNGSGEQYF.

This chain's CDR3 is CASSGQGLMAGNTIYF. Here the CDR3 DNA reads TGTGCCAGCAGCGGACAGGGTTTGATGGCGGGAAACACCATATATTTT. The rearrangement links TRBV11-2 to TRBJ1-3; TRBD1 agrees at 8 bases. The junction had 10 bases not matched to a gene; V was cut back by 5 bases and J by 4 bases. The germline gives CDR1 SGHAT, CDR2 FQNNGV. The CDR3 spans 16 residues.

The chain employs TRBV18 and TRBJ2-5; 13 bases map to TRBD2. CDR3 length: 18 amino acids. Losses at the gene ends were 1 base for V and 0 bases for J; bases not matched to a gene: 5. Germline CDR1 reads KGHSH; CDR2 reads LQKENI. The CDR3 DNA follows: TGTGCCAGCTCACCACTCGGGACTAGCGGGGCCGACCAAGAGACCCAGTACTTC. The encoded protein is CASSPLGTSGADQETQYF.

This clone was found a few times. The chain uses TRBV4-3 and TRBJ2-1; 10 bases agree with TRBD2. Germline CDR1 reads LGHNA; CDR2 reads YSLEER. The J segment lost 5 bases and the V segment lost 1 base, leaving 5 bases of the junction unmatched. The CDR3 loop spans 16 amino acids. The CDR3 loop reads CASSQVAAGGNNEQFF. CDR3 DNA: TGCGCCAGCAGCCAAGTTGCAGCGGGAGGGAACAATGAGCAGTTCTTC.

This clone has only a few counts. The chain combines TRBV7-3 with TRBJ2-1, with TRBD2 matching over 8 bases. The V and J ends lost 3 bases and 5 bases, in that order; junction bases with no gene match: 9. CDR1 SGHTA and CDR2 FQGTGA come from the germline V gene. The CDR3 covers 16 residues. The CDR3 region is CASSFSLTGGDNEQFF. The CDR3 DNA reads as TGTGCCAGCAGCTTTTCCTTGACGGGAGGGGACAATGAGCAGTTCTTC.

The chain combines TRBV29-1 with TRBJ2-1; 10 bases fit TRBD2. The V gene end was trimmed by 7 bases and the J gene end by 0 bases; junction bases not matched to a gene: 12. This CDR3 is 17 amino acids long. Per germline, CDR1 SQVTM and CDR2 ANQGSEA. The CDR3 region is CSAGSSGRGFSYNEQFF. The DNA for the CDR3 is TGCAGCGCGGGGTCTAGCGGGAGAGGATTCTCCTACAATGAGCAGTTCTTC.

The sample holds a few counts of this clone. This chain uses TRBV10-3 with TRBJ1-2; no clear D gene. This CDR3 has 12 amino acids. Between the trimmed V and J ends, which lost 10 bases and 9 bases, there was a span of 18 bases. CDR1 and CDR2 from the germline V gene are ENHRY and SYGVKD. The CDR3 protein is CATGYYGSSYTF. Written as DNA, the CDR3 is TGTGCCACCGGATATTACGGTAGCAGCTACACCTTC.

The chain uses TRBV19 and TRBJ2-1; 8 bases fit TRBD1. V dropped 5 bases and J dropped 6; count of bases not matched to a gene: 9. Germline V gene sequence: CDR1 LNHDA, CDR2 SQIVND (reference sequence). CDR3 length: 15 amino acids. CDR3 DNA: TGTGCCAGTAGTTGGGGTGGACAGGGTCGCAATGAGCAGTTCTTC. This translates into CASSWGGQGRNEQFF.

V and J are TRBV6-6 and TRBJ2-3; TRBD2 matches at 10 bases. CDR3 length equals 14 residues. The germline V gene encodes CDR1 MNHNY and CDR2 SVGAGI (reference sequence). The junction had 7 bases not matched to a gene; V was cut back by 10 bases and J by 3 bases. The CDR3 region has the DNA TGTGCCATCAGCGGGACTAGCGTGACAGATACGCAGTATTTT. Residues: CAISGTSVTDTQYF.

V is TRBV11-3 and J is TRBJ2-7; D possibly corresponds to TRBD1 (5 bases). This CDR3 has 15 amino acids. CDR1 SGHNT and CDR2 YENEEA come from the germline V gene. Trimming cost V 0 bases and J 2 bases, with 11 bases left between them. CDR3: CASSLDGQGAYEQYF. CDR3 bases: TGTGCCAGCAGCTTAGACGGACAAGGAGCCTACGAGCAGTACTTC.

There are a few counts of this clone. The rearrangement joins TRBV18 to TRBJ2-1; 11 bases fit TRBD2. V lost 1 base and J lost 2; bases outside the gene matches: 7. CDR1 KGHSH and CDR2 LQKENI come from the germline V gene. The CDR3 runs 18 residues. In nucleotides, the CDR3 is TGTGCCAGCTCACCACGGCTAGCGGGGGGCATCGCCTACAATGAGCAGTTCTTC. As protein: CASSPRLAGGIAYNEQFF.

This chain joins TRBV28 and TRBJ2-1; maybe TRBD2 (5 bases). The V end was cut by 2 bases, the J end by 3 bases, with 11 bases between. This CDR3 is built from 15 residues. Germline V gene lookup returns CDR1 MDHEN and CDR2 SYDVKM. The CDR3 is CASSLADSFYNEQFF. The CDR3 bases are TGTGCCAGCAGTTTAGCGGACTCCTTCTACAATGAGCAGTTCTTC.

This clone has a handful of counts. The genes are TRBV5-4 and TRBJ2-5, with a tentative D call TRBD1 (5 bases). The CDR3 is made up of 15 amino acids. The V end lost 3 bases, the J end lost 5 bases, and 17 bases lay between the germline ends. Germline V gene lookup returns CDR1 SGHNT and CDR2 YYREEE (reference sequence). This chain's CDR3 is CASSSRLGEGETQYF. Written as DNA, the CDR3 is TGTGCCAGCAGCTCCCGATTAGGGGAAGGTGAGACCCAGTACTTC. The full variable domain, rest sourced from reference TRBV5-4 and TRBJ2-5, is ETGVTQSPTHLIKTRGQQVTLRCSSQSGHNTVSWYQQALGQGPQFIFQYYREEENGRGNFPPRFSGLQFPNYSSELNVNALELDDSALYLCASSSRLGEGETQYFGPGTRLLVL.

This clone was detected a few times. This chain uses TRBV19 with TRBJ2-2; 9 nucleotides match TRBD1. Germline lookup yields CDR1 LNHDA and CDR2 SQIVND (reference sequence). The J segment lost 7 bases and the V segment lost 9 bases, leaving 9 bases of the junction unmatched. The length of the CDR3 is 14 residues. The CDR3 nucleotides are TGTGCCAGCCGATGGGACAGGGACGTCGGGGAGCTGTTTTTT. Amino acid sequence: CASRWDRDVGELFF.

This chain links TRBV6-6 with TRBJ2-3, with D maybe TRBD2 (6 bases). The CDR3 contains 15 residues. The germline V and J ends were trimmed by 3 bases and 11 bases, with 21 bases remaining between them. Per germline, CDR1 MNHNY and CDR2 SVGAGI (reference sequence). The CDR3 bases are TGTGCCAGCAGTTATGGGGGTCGCGGGGTCGCTATGCAGTATTTT. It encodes CASSYGGRGVAMQYF.

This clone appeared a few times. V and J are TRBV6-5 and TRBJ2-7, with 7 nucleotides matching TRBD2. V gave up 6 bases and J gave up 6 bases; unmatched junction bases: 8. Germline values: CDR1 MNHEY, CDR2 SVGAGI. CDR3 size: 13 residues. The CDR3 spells CASRRTSSVEQYF. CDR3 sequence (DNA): TGTGCCAGCAGGCGGACTAGTTCCGTCGAGCAGTACTTC.

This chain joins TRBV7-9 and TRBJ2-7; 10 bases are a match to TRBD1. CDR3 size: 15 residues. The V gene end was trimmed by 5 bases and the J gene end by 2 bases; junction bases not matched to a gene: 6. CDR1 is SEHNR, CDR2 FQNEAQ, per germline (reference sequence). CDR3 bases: TGTGCCAGCAGCCGATCCGGGACAGGGGCCTACGAGCAGTACTTC. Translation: CASSRSGTGAYEQYF.

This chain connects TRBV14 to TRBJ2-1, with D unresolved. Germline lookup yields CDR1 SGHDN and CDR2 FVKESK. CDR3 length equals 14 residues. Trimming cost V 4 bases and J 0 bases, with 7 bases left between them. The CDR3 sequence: CASSLFSSYNEQFF. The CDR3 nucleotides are TGTGCCAGCAGCCTATTTAGCTCCTACAATGAGCAGTTCTTC. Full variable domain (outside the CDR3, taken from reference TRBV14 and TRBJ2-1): EAGVTQFPSHSVIEKGQTVTLRCDPISGHDNLYWYRRVMGKEIKFLLHFVKESKQDESGMPNNRFLAERTGGTYSTLKVQPAELEDSGVYFCASSLFSSYNEQFFGPGTRLTVL.

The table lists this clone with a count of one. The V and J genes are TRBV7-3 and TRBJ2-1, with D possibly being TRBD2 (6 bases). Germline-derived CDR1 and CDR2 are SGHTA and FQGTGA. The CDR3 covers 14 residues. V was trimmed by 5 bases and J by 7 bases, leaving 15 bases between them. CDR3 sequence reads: CASSPSGERNEQFF. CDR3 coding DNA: TGTGCCAGCAGCCCCTCGGGAGAACGGAATGAGCAGTTCTTC.

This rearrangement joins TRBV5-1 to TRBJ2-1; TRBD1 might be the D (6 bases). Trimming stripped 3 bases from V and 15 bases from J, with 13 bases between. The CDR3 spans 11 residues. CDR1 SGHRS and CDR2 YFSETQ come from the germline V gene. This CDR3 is CASSSGQGVFF. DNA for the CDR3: TGCGCCAGCAGCTCGGGACAAGGCGTGTTCTTC.

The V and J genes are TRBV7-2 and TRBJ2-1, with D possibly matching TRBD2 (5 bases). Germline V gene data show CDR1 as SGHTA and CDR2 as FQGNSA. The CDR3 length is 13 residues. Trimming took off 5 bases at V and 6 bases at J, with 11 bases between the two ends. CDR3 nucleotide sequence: TGTGCCAGCAGCCCTCTAGCCAGCAATGAGCAGTTCTTC. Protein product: CASSPLASNEQFF.

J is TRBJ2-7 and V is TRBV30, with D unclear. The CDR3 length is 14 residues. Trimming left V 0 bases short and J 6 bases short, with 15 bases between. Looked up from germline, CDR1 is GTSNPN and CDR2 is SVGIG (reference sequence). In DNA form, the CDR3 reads TGTGCCTGGAGTGTACTGGCTCCCGGCGGCGAGCAGTACTTC. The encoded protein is CAWSVLAPGGEQYF.

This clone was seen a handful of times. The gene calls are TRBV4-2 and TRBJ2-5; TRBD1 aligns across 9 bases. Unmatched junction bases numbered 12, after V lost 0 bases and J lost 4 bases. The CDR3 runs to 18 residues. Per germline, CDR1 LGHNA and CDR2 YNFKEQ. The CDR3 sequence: CASSQDLGTGFSLETQYF. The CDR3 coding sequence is TGTGCCAGCAGCCAAGATCTTGGGACAGGGTTCTCCCTAGAGACCCAGTACTTC.